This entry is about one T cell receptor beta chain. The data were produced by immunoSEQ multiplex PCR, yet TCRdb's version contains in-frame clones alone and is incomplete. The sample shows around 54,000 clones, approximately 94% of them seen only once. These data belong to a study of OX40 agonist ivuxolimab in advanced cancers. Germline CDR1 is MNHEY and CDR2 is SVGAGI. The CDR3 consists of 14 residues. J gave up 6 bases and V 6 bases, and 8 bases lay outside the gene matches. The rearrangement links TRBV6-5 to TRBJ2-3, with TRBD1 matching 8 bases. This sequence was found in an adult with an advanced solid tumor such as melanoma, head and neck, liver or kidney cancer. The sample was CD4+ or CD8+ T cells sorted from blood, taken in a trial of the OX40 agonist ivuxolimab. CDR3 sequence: CASRTGQGGDTQYF. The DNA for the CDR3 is TGTGCCAGCAGGACCGGACAGGGCGGCGATACGCAGTATTTT.